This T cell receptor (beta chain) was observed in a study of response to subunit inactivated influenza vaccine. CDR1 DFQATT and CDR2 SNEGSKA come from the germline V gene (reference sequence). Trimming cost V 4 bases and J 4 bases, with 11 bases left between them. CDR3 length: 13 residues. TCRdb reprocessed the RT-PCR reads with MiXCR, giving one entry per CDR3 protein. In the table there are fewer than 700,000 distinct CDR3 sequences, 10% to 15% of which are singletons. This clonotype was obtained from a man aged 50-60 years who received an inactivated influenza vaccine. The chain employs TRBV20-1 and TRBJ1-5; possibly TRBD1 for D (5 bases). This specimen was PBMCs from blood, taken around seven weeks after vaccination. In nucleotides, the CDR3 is TGCAGTGCTAAAGAGACAGTTAATCAGCCCCAGCATTTT. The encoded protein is CSAKETVNQPQHF.